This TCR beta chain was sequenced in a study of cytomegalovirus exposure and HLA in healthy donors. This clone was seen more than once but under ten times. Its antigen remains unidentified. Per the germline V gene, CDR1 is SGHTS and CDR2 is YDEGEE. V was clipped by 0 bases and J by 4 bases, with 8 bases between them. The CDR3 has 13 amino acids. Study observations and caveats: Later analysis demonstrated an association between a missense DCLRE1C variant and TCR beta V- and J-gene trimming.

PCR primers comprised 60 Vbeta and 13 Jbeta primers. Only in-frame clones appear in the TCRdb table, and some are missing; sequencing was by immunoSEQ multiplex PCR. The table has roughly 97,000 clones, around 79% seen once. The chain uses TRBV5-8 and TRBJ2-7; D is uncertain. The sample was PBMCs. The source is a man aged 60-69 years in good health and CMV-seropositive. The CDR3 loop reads CASSLAAGYEQYF. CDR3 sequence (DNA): TGTGCCAGCAGCTTGGCGGCCGGGTACGAGCAGTACTTC.